This T cell receptor beta chain originates from a study of T cell repertoires in cytomegalovirus infection. Study-wide background: Well-studied HLA-B-restricted epitopes and recently identified HLA-C-restricted epitopes of CMV were both used in the study. A matching HLA type, together with CMV infection, was signaled by public TCR beta signatures.

CDR1 is SEHNR, CDR2 FQNEAQ, per germline (reference sequence). The V gene lost 3 bases and the J gene lost 5 bases, with 8 bases spanning the gap. This CDR3 region has 13 residues. General study results and limits: People with CMV and the relevant HLA were identified by cumulative public TCR beta family frequency. Ex vivo responses were dominated by HLA-C-restricted CMV-specific TCR beta clonotypes.

Comments on this clonotype: Its antigen is unknown.

TCRdb passed the reads through MiXCR, listing each CDR3 protein once. The data show about 830,000 distinct CDR3 sequences, 32% seen once. The origin of this receptor is a human donor in good health (CMV status not recorded). Some clones in this sample may be carry-over from other donors' samples. V is TRBV7-9 and J is TRBJ1-3; D call uncertain. This material consisted of cultured CD8+ T cells from PBMCs, taken from culture after CMV antigen stimulation. CDR3 nucleotide sequence: TGTGCCAGCAGCTTTCCCGCAAGAAACACCATATATTTT. Translation: CASSFPARNTIYF.